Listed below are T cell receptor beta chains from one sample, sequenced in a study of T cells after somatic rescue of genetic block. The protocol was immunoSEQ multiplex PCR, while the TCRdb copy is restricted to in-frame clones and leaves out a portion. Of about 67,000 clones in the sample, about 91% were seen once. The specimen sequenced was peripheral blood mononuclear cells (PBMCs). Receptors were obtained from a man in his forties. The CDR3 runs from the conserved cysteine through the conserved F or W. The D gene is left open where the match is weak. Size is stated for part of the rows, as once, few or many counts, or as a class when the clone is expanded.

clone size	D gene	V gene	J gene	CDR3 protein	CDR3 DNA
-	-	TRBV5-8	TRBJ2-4	CASSLGRAAKNIQYF	TGTGCCAGCAGCTTGGGCAGGGCTGCCAAAAACATTCAGTACTTC
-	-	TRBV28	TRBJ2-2	CASSGGTGELFF	TGTGCCAGCAGTGGCGGGACCGGGGAGCTGTTTTTT
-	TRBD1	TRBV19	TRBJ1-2	CASSSRDRGAYGYTF	TGTGCCAGTAGTTCGAGGGACAGGGGAGCTTATGGCTACACCTTC
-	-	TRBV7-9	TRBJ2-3	CASSLGTDTQYF	TGTGCCAGCAGCTTAGGAACAGATACGCAGTATTTT
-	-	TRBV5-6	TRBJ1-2	CASSLSGNYGYTF	TGTGCCAGCAGCTTATCCGGGAACTATGGCTACACCTTC
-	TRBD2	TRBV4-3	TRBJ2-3	CASSRTSAPTDTQYF	TGCGCCAGCAGCCGTACTAGCGCCCCCACAGATACGCAGTATTTT
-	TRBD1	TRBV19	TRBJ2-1	CASSTYRGEEQFF	TGTGCCAGTAGTACATACAGGGGGGAGGAGCAGTTCTTC
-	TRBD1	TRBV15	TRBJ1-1	CATGTGDGYTEAFF	TGTGCCACCGGGACAGGGGATGGGTACACTGAAGCTTTCTTT
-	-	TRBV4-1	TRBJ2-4	CASSQASLAKNIQYF	TGCGCCAGCAGCCAGGCTAGTCTAGCCAAAAACATTCAGTACTTC
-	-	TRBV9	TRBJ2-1	CASSVGRANEQFF	TGTGCCAGCAGCGTCGGAAGGGCGAATGAGCAGTTCTTC
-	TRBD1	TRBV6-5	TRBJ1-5	CASSSGTGGNQPQHF	TGTGCCAGCAGTTCCGGGACAGGGGGCAATCAGCCCCAGCATTTT
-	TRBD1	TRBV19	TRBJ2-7	CASSGTGSHEQYF	TGTGCCAGTAGTGGGACAGGGTCGCACGAGCAGTACTTC
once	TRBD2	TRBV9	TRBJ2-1	CASSESGGRGSRQFF	TGTGCCAGCAGCGAGTCGGGCGGGAGGGGTAGTCGGCAGTTCTTC
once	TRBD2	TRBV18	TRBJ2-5	CASSPPDSGDQETQYF	TGTGCCAGCTCACCACCGGATAGCGGGGACCAAGAGACCCAGTACTTC
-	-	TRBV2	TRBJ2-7	CASSEVGGLAYEQYF	TGTGCCAGCAGTGAAGTGGGGGGCCTAGCCTACGAGCAGTACTTC
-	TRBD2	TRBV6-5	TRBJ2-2	CASSQRTRPGELFF	TGTGCCAGCAGCCAGCGGACTAGGCCCGGGGAGCTGTTTTTT
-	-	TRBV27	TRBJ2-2	CASSPNRLNTGELFF	TGTGCCAGCAGCCCAAACAGGTTAAACACCGGGGAGCTGTTTTTT
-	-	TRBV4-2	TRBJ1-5	CASSQDSATVTNQPQHF	TGTGCCAGCAGCCAGGATTCTGCGACAGTCACTAATCAGCCCCAGCATTTT
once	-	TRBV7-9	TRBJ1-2	CASSAQGNYGYTF	TGTGCCAGCAGCGCACAAGGGAACTATGGCTACACCTTC
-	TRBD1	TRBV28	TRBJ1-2	CASSLSWRDSSRTF	TGTGCCAGCAGTTTATCGTGGAGGGACAGTAGTAGGACCTTC
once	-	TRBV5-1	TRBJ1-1	CASWDTPATEAFF	TGCGCCAGCTGGGACACCCCGGCCACTGAAGCTTTCTTT
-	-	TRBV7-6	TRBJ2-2	CASSPVGYGELFF	TGTGCCAGCAGCCCAGTGGGGTACGGGGAGCTGTTTTTT
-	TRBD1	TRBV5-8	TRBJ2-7	CASGGQATYEQYF	TGTGCCAGCGGGGGACAGGCCACCTACGAGCAGTACTTC
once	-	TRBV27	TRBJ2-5	CASSLRGGETQYF	TGTGCCAGCAGTCTTCGGGGCGGGGAGACCCAGTACTTC
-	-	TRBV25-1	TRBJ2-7	CASSEEGGGSYEQYF	TGTGCCAGCAGTGAAGAGGGAGGGGGGTCCTACGAGCAGTACTTC
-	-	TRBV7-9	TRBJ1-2	CASSYSMGLEDGYTF	TGTGCCAGCAGTTACTCGATGGGGCTTGAGGATGGCTACACCTTC
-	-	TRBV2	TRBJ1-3	CASSLQGNSGNTIYF	TGTGCCAGCAGTTTACAGGGCAACTCTGGAAACACCATATATTTT
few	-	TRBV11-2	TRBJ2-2	CASSERVSGFGELFF	TGTGCCAGCAGCGAAAGAGTTTCGGGATTCGGGGAGCTGTTTTTT